This T cell receptor (beta chain) appears in the sequencing data of a study of blood T cell repertoires in COVID-19. The V end was cut by 4 bases, the J end by 5 bases, with 16 bases between. CDR3 length: 15 amino acids. Germline CDR1 and CDR2: LGHDT and YNNKEL (reference sequence). Sequenced by immunoSEQ multiplex PCR; TCRdb stores in-frame clones only, minus some. The sample has 150,000 to 200,000 clones, approximately 87% seen once; the top ten hold approximately 11%. The chain uses TRBV3-1 (or the pseudogene TRBV3-2) and TRBJ2-3, with D possibly matching TRBD1 (6 bases). The source of this sequence is a woman in her fifties or sixties with COVID-19, enrolled during active disease. Sequencing input: peripheral blood. CDR3 nucleotide sequence: TGTGCCAGCAGCCGCGGACAGCCCCGAATAGATACGCAGTATTTT. Its translation is CASSRGQPRIDTQYF.